This TCR beta chain originates from a study of blood T cell repertoires in COVID-19 (dated by TCRdb to about 2020). At the level of the whole study: Collaborator samples came from the United States, Italy and Spain and covered acute and convalescent phases of COVID-19. The sample metadata nearly always contained a de-identified subject ID, COVID-19 status, age in years and sex. The repertoires were released in a freely available public database meant as a resource for research on the immune response to SARS-CoV-2. The dataset comprised deeply sampled blood TCRbeta repertoires from subjects exposed to, actively infected with, or recovered from COVID-19. Where available, HLA class I and class II types were taken from metadata supplied by the sample provider and were not determined by assay-based typing. The samples were drawn from two sources: the first 160 participants of the ongoing ImmuneRACE study, and approximately 1,300 subjects contributed by 6 global collaborators. The material from the prospective study consisted of cDNA or gDNA derived from T cells, B-cell-depleted T cells, or PBMCs.

TCRbeta CDR3 regions were amplified from genomic DNA by means of the immunoSEQ Assay, a bias-controlled multiplex PCR. The study's own analysis went as follows. The number of nucleated cells in each sample was estimated by amplification of reference gene primers within the assay. To quantify the absolute abundance of each unique TCRbeta CDR3 rearrangement, sequence reads were collapsed and filtered. Productive Simpson clonality was computed per sample as the square root of Simpson's diversity index over productive rearrangements. TCRdb limited this immuneACCESS table to in-frame rearrangements with V and J called. A share of clones is missing; checked studies link under half to unresolved V genes, and the rest is unexplained. The V and J calls and clone size are taken from that table; D and trimming were inferred from the DNA. In all, the sample holds approximately 150,000 clones, and about four fifths of those were seen once. The top ten hold more than 8% of the sample.

Taken from the germline V gene, the CDR1 and CDR2 loops are MNHNS and SASEGT. V ends up 4 bases short and J 1 base short, with an unmatched junction base count of 9. The CDR3 numbers 17 residues from cysteine through phenylalanine. Of the read, only the CDR3 DNA is kept; its 51 bases are in frame from base 1. General conclusions and limits of the study: How much clinical and demographic metadata was included differed by source and by participant, and the metadata was provided uncurated.

Points on this clone: Its antigen remains unidentified. Base qualities were left out, and no much larger clone turns up one base away.

Each collaborating institution followed its own protocols to collect whole blood in K2EDTA tubes. For TCRbeta analysis, collaborator samples were shipped as frozen whole blood, as isolated PBMCs, or as DNA extracted from either sample type. Sequencing was done on a sample of peripheral blood. This sequence uses TRBV6-1 and TRBJ1-5; 8 junctional bases match TRBD1. This receptor was obtained from a human donor in a cohort sampled during active COVID-19. Here the CDR3 is given as CASSGAQGAMSNQPQHF. The DNA reads TGTGCCAGCAGTGGGGCCCAGGGGGCGATGAGCAATCAGCCCCAGCATTTT.